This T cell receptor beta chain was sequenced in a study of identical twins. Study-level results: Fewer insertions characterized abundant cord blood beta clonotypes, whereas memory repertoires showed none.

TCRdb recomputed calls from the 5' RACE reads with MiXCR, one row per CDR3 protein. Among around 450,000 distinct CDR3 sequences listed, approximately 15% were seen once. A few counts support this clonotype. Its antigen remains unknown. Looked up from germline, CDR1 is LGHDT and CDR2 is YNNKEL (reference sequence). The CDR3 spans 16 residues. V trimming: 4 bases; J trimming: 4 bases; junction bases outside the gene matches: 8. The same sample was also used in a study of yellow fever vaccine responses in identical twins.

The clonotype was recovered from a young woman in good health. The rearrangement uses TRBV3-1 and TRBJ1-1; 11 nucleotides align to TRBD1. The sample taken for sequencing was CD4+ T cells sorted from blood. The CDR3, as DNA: TGTGCCAGCAGCCGCTCCAGGACAGGGGGCGTCACTGAAGCTTTCTTT. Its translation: CASSRSRTGGVTEAFF.